The 8 T cell receptor beta chains listed next were all sequenced from one sample in a study of T cells in localized non-small cell lung cancer. Sequencing used immunoSEQ multiplex PCR; TCRdb keeps in-frame clones, though not all of them. The repertoire holds some 10,000 clones, approximately 85% seen once, with about 20% in the top ten. This specimen consisted of peripheral blood mononuclear cells, obtained before any cancer treatment. These TCRs come from a female donor older than 55 with stage II lung adenocarcinoma.

The V and J genes are TRBV11-2 and TRBJ1-1, with TRBD1 matching over 7 bases. The V segment lost 5 bases and the J segment 1 base; nucleotides outside the gene matches: 1. CDR3 length: 13 amino acids. From germline, CDR1 is SGHAT and CDR2 FQNNGV. The CDR3 nucleotides read TGTGCCAGCAGCCGACAGGGGAACACTGAAGCTTTCTTT. As protein: CASSRQGNTEAFF.

J is TRBJ1-2 and V is TRBV18, with D possibly being TRBD1 (6 bases). In germline, CDR1 is KGHSH, CDR2 LQKENI. The CDR3 contains 18 residues. V lost 0 bases and J lost 7, with 24 bases in between. The DNA of the CDR3 is TGTGCCAGCTCACCACCGGGGGCAGGTGCATCCCCCGCCGGTGGCTACACCTTC. This encodes CASSPPGAGASPAGGYTF.

The chain joins TRBV7-9 to TRBJ2-3; D call uncertain. CDR1 SEHNR and CDR2 FQNEAQ come from the germline V gene (reference sequence). This CDR3 has 13 amino acids. With 5 bases removed from V and 4 bases from J, the gap between germline ends came to 10 bases. The CDR3 sequence: CASSLRIADTQYF. The CDR3, as DNA: TGTGCCAGCAGCCTCAGGATCGCAGATACGCAGTATTTT.

About this clone: Within the sample, other DNA sequences also encode this same CDR3. The J gene is TRBJ2-5, the V gene TRBV7-2; 11 bases are shared with TRBD2. This CDR3 contains 16 residues. The trim removed 5 bases at V and 5 bases at J, leaving 10 bases unmatched. CDR1 SGHTA and CDR2 FQGNSA come from the germline V gene. The CDR3 sequence is CASSPIAGGVRETQYF. The CDR3 nucleotides read TGTGCCAGCAGCCCTATAGCGGGGGGGGTTCGGGAGACCCAGTACTTC.

The gene calls are TRBV5-5 and TRBJ2-7; D is possibly TRBD1 (6 bases). CDR1 is SGHKS, CDR2 YYEKEE, per germline (reference sequence). With 4 bases removed from V and 3 bases from J, the gap between germline ends came to 14 bases. The length of the CDR3 is 14 residues. CDR3 sequence: CASSQSGQSYEQYF. CDR3 DNA: TGTGCCAGCAGCCAAAGCGGACAGAGCTACGAGCAGTACTTC.

J is TRBJ2-1 and V is TRBV29-1, with TRBD2 identical over 10 bases. With 8 bases clipped from V and 6 bases from J, the junction kept 10 bases outside the gene matches. Germline assignment: CDR1 SQVTM and CDR2 ANQGSEA. CDR3 length: 14 residues. The CDR3 reads CSPVASGSGNEQFF. The CDR3 coding sequence is TGCAGCCCGGTGGCTAGCGGGAGCGGCAATGAGCAGTTCTTC.

The V gene is TRBV6-1, the J gene TRBJ2-7; no definite D call. Germline lookup yields CDR1 MNHNS and CDR2 SASEGT. The CDR3 totals 15 residues. The ends were cut back, 2 bases at V and 0 bases at J, with 11 bases in the middle. This chain's CDR3 is CASSEQFVSSYEQYF. CDR3 coding DNA: TGTGCCAGCAGTGAACAGTTCGTGAGCTCCTACGAGCAGTACTTC.

The CDR3 is CASSIETHIDNEQFF. CDR3 bases: TGTGCCAGTAGTATAGAAACGCACATTGACAATGAGCAGTTCTTC. The gene calls are TRBV19 and TRBJ2-1; D remains ambiguous. Trimming left V 0 bases short and J 5 bases short, with 11 bases between. The CDR3 sequence is 15 residues long. CDR1 is LNHDA, CDR2 SQIVND, per germline (reference sequence).